The 9 T cell receptor beta chains listed next were all sequenced from one sample in a study of cytomegalovirus exposure and HLA in healthy donors. It was with 60 Vbeta and 13 Jbeta primers that the PCR ran. The assay was immunoSEQ multiplex PCR, and TCRdb's table has in-frame clones only and misses some. The repertoire includes around 76,000 clones, roughly two thirds of them detected once, and about 16% sits in the top ten. The specimen was PBMCs. All receptors come from a woman in her forties in good health and CMV-seropositive.

This chain links TRBV30 with TRBJ1-2, with 10 bases aligning to TRBD1. The CDR3 length is 14 residues. Germline values: CDR1 GTSNPN, CDR2 SVGIG (reference sequence). V shed 2 bases, J shed 4 bases, and the junction held 4 bases outside the gene matches. The CDR3 coding sequence is TGTGCCTGGAGTACTCGGACAGGGGGCTATGGCTACACCTTC. This encodes CAWSTRTGGYGYTF.

Within the sample, this clone is large (0.1 to 1%). The V gene is TRBV6-7, the J gene TRBJ1-3; D not resolved. TRBV6-7 counts as an open reading frame of uncertain function. This CDR3 is 12 amino acids long. V was pared by 8 bases and J by 8 bases, with 13 bases between. Here the CDR3 DNA reads TGTGCCAGCCCCACCAGGAGGGACACCATATATTTT. Translating gives CASPTRRDTIYF.

The chain joins TRBV27 to TRBJ2-7; 9 bases agree with TRBD1. With V trimmed by 4 bases and J by 4 bases, 5 bases remained unmatched. CDR3 length equals 14 residues. Germline loops: CDR1 MNHEY, CDR2 SMNVEV (reference sequence). This chain's CDR3 is CASSWGDREYEQYF. The DNA of the CDR3 is TGTGCCAGCAGTTGGGGGGACAGGGAATACGAGCAGTACTTC.

The chain carries TRBV6-5 and TRBJ1-4; D ambiguous. Deletions cut 0 bases from V and 12 bases from J, with 8 bases between. Germline V gene sequence: CDR1 MNHEY, CDR2 SVGAGI. CDR3 length: 12 amino acids. The CDR3 DNA reads as TGTGCCAGCAGTTACTCGAATGAGGAACTGTTTTTT. Its protein product is CASSYSNEELFF.

The genes are TRBV27 and TRBJ1-1; D unresolved. CDR3 length: 15 residues. V shed 8 bases and J shed 0 bases, with 16 bases lying between them. CDR1 MNHEY and CDR2 SMNVEV come from the germline V gene (reference sequence). CDR3 DNA: TGTGCCAGCTCCTCGGAGCGAAACATGAACACTGAAGCTTTCTTT. This gives the protein CASSSERNMNTEAFF.

Judged by abundance, this clone is medium-sized (0.01 to 0.1%). The chain employs TRBV7-3 and TRBJ2-2; D is perhaps TRBD2 (5 bases). Trimming left V 5 bases short and J 6 bases short, with 13 bases between. Per germline, CDR1 SGHTA and CDR2 FQGTGA. CDR3 length equals 14 residues. CDR3 in amino acids: CASSVVVGAGELFF. CDR3 in DNA: TGTGCCAGCAGCGTCGTCGTCGGGGCCGGGGAGCTGTTTTTT.

This clone was observed a handful of times. The rearrangement joins TRBV7-9 to TRBJ1-4, with 8 bases that match TRBD1. After removal of 5 bases from V and 4 bases from J, the junction contained 15 bases not matched to a gene. Germline V gives CDR1 SEHNR, CDR2 FQNEAQ (reference sequence). The CDR3 has 18 amino acids. CDR3 in amino acids: CASSDQWRGTGDNEKLFF. The CDR3 DNA reads as TGTGCCAGCAGCGACCAGTGGCGTGGGACAGGTGATAATGAAAAACTGTTTTTT.

The gene calls are TRBV27 and TRBJ2-7; tentative D call: TRBD1 (5 bases). The CDR3 has 14 amino acids. Per germline, CDR1 MNHEY and CDR2 SMNVEV (reference sequence). Trimming stripped 5 bases from V and 3 bases from J, with 14 bases between. The CDR3 DNA follows: TGTGCCAGCAGTAGGGGCGGTCCGGACTACGAGCAGTACTTC. Amino acid sequence: CASSRGGPDYEQYF.

J is TRBJ1-2 and V is TRBV12-5; 9 bases agree with TRBD1. V lost 5 bases, J lost 4 bases, and 8 bases stayed unmatched. The CDR3 totals 15 residues. Germline V CDR1 and CDR2: LGHNT, FRNRAP. CDR3 in amino acids: CASGETGTGIYGYTF. In nucleotides, the CDR3 is TGTGCTAGTGGTGAGACCGGGACAGGGATCTATGGCTACACCTTC. The full variable domain, completed using reference TRBV12-5 and TRBJ1-2, is DARVTQTPRHKVTEMGQEVTMRCQPILGHNTVFWYRQTMMQGLELLAYFRNRAPLDDSGMPKDRFSAEMPDATLATLKIQPSEPRDSAVYFCASGETGTGIYGYTFGSGTRLTVV.